What follows are 2 T cell receptor beta chains derived from one specimen sequenced in a study of graft-versus-host responses after intestinal transplantation. Measured with immunoSEQ multiplex PCR; TCRdb has only the in-frame clones, and not every one. The sample holds 8,000 to 9,000 clones, 30% to 35% seen once. Material: alloreactive CD4+ T cells from a mixed lymphocyte reaction culture, obtained before intestinal transplant. Noted subset: CFSE-low proliferating T cells sorted from approximately 6-day pre-transplant mixed lymphocyte reaction (GvH or HvG direction). The receptor set was obtained from a human patient who received an intestinal transplant.

This clone was detected a few times. This chain joins TRBV6-1 and TRBJ2-3; D unresolved. Germline CDR1 and CDR2: MNHNS and SASEGT. The CDR3 runs to 13 residues. V lost 6 bases to trimming and J lost 1 base, with 8 bases between them. Here the CDR3 DNA reads TGTGCCAGCAGCCTAGACCGCACAGATACGCAGTATTTT. Translated: CASSLDRTDTQYF.

This clone is medium-sized. CDR3 DNA sequence: TGTGCCAGCAGCGGGGAGGACTACGAGCAGTACTTC. Translated: CASSGEDYEQYF. The chain combines TRBV5-4 with TRBJ2-7, with D possibly being TRBD2 (6 bases). The CDR3 sequence is 12 residues long. Between the trimmed V and J ends, which lost 4 bases and 3 bases, there was a span of 8 bases. Germline lookup yields CDR1 SGHNT and CDR2 YYREEE (reference sequence).